The 7 T cell receptor beta chains listed next were all sequenced from one sample in a study of PD-L1 blockade in urothelial cancer. This table comes from immunoSEQ multiplex PCR, and its TCRdb copy is limited to in-frame clones, with some not included. The data contain about 110,000 clones, around 85% of them singletons. This sample comprised PBMCs, obtained around atezolizumab (anti-PD-L1) treatment. Receptors originate from a man aged 45-65 years with urothelial cancer.

This chain uses TRBV11-2 with TRBJ1-6, with 7 positions matching TRBD1. V dropped 3 bases and J dropped 10; count of bases not matched to a gene: 6. Per germline, CDR1 SGHAT and CDR2 FQNNGV. The CDR3 is 14 residues long. The CDR3 reads CASSFPQGDSPLHF. The CDR3 DNA is TGTGCCAGCAGCTTTCCTCAGGGGGACTCACCCCTCCACTTT.

V and J are TRBV29-1 and TRBJ1-3; no firm D call. Germline V CDR1 and CDR2: SQVTM, ANQGSEA. The CDR3 has 13 residues. Between the trimmed V and J ends, which lost 6 bases and 0 bases, there was a span of 9 bases. As DNA, the CDR3 is TGCAGCGTCGGAGAGGCCTCTGGAAACACCATATATTTT. It specifies CSVGEASGNTIYF.

The DNA of the CDR3 is TGTGCCAGCAGCCGCTTCGGAGACAGGGCCTACAATGAGCAGTTCTTC. Protein: CASSRFGDRAYNEQFF. The V and J genes are TRBV14 and TRBJ2-1, with 7 positions matching TRBD1. The CDR3 runs 16 residues. Losses at the gene ends were 4 bases for V and 2 bases for J; bases not matched to a gene: 8. The germline gives CDR1 SGHDN, CDR2 FVKESK.

This chain uses TRBV27 with TRBJ1-6; 7 bases align to TRBD1. The CDR3 covers 14 residues. V trimming: 6 bases; J trimming: 6 bases; junction bases outside the gene matches: 5. CDR1 and CDR2 (germline): MNHEY, SMNVEV (reference sequence). The CDR3 reads CASRLGQLNSPLHF. Here the CDR3 DNA reads TGTGCCAGCAGATTGGGACAGCTTAATTCACCCCTCCACTTT.

V and J are TRBV2 and TRBJ1-5, with D possibly being TRBD1 (5 bases). Germline V gives CDR1 SNHLY, CDR2 FYNNEI. V was clipped by 7 bases and J by 0 bases, with 10 bases between them. CDR3 length: 14 amino acids. The CDR3 spells CASTGGNSNQPQHF. The DNA of the CDR3 is TGTGCCAGCACGGGGGGAAATAGCAATCAGCCCCAGCATTTT. The full variable domain, its missing parts supplied by reference TRBV2 and TRBJ1-5, is EPEVTQTPSHQVTQMGQEVILRCVPISNHLYFYWYRQILGQKVEFLVSFYNNEISEKSEIFDDQFSVERPDGSNFTLKIRSTKLEDSAMYFCASTGGNSNQPQHFGDGTRLSIL.

Comment on this clone: Sequence at one end of the junction differs from germline and may be a read error. The V call is TRBV7-3, the J call TRBJ2-4, with 10 nucleotides matching TRBD2. Germline CDR1 is SGHTA and CDR2 is FQGTGA. There are 20 residues in the CDR3. The CDR3 nucleotides are TGTGCCAGCAGCTTAAGTGGAGTAGACAAGCTAGCGGGAGCCCAAAACATTCAGTACTTC. This encodes CASSLSGVDKLAGAQNIQYF.

This clone was seen a single time. This chain uses TRBV6-5 with TRBJ1-2; 9 positions match TRBD1. CDR1 and CDR2 (germline): MNHEY, SVGAGI. CDR3 size: 14 residues. V lost 6 bases, J lost 5 bases, and 7 bases stayed unmatched. DNA for the CDR3: TGTGCCAGCAGGACAGGGGGACGGAGGTATGGCTACACCTTC. It specifies CASRTGGRRYGYTF.